This TCR beta chain was identified in a study of T cells in localized non-small cell lung cancer. Trimming pared 9 bases from V and 5 bases from J, leaving 23 bases between. The CDR3 loop spans 16 amino acids. Germline V lookup: CDR1 LNHDA, CDR2 SQIVND (reference sequence). The table came from immunoSEQ multiplex PCR; TCRdb's copy has only in-frame clones and leaves some out. This sample yields under 55,000 clones, of which 80% are seen a single time; around 4.5% belongs to the top ten. The study's findings and limits: Adjacent uninvolved lung tissue had the highest T cell clonality, exceeding tumor. Adjacent lung had a median around 60 of the 100 largest tumor clones. Multi-region tumor sequencing was not done, so intratumor heterogeneity could not be excluded. Longer survival (overall) was linked to higher T cell density in blood.

Points on this clone: Its specificity is unknown.

The TCR was taken from a woman aged 40 to 75 with stage II lung adenocarcinoma. The material was PBMCs, obtained before any cancer treatment. The chain carries TRBV19 and TRBJ1-5; D uncertain. CDR3 DNA: TGTGCCAGCGGTGCCCTCCCCCTTCGGAGGGATCAGCCCCAGCATTTT. Translated, it gives CASGALPLRRDQPQHF.